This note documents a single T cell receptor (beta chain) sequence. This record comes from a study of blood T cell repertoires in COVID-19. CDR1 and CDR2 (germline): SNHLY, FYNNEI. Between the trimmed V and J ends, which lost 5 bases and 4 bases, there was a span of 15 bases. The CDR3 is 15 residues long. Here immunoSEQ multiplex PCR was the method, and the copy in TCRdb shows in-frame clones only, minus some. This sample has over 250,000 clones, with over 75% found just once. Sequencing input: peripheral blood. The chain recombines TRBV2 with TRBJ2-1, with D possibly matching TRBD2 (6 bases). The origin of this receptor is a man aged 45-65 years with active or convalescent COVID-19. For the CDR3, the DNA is TGTGCCAGCAGTCAGATCCAGGGAGGATACAATGAGCAGTTCTTC. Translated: CASSQIQGGYNEQFF.